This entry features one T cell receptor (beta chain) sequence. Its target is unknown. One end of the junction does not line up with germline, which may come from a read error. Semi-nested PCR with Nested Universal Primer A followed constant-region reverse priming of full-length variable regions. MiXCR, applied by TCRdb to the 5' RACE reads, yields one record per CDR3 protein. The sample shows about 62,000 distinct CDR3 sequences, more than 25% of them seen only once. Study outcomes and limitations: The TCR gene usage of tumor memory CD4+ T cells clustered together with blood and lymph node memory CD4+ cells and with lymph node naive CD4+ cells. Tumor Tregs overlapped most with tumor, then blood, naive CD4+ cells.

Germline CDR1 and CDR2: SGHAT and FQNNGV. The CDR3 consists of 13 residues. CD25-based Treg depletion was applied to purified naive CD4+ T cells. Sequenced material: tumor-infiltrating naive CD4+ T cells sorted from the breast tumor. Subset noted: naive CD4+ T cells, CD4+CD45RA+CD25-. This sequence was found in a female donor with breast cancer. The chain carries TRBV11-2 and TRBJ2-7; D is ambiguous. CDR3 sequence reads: CASSLESSDEQYF. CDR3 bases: TGTGCCAGCAGCTTAGAAAGCTCCGACGAGCAGTACTTC.